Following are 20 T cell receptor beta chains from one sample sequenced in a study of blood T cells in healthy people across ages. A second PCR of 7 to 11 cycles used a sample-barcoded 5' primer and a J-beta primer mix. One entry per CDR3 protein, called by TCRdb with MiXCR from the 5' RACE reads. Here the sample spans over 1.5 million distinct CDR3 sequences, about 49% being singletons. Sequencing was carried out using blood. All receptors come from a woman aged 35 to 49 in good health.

The CDR3: CSVSPGSNQPQHF. The DNA for the CDR3 is TGCAGCGTTTCCCCCGGAAGTAATCAGCCCCAGCATTTT. The chain combines TRBV29-1 with TRBJ1-5; D not certain. CDR1 is SQVTM, CDR2 ANQGSEA, per germline. Trimming removed 5 bases at V and 4 bases at J, with 12 bases between. The CDR3 is 13 residues long.

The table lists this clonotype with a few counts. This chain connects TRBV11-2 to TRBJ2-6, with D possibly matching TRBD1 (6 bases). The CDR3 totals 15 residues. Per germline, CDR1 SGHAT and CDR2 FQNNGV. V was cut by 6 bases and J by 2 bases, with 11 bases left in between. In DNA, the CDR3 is TGTGCCAGCAGGAACCGGGACACTGGGGCCAACGTCCTGACTTTC. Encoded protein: CASRNRDTGANVLTF.

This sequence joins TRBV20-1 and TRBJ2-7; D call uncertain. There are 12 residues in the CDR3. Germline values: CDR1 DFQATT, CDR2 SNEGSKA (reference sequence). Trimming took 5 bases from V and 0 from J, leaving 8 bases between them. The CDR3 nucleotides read TGCAGTGCTGACCCTACCTCCTACGAGCAGTACTTC. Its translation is CSADPTSYEQYF.

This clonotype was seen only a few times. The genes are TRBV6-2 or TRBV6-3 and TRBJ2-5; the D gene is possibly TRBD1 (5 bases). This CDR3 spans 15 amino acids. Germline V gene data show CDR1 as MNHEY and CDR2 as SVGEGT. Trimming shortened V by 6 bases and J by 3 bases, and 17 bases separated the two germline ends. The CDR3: CASRKTDSGKETQYF. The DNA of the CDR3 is TGTGCCAGCAGAAAGACCGACAGTGGAAAAGAGACCCAGTACTTC.

CDR3 nucleotides: TGTGCCATCAAACATGACAGTATAGGGGATTCACCCCTCCACTTT. The encoded protein is CAIKHDSIGDSPLHF. This chain links TRBV10-3 with TRBJ1-6; tentatively, D is TRBD1 (5 bases). Trimming cost V 7 bases and J 8 bases, with 18 bases left between them. The germline V gene encodes CDR1 ENHRY and CDR2 SYGVKD. The CDR3 runs to 15 residues.

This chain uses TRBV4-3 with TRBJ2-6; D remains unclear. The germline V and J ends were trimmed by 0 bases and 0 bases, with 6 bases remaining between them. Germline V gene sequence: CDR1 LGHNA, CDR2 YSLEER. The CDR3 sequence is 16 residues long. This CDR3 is CASSQERFSGANVLTF. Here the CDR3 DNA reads TGCGCCAGCAGCCAAGAGCGATTCTCTGGGGCCAACGTCCTGACTTTC.

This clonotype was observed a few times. CDR3 sequence (DNA): TGTGCCAGCAGCCAAGACAGGGAGAGGGCCGATGAGCAGTTCTTC. Protein sequence: CASSQDRERADEQFF. The gene calls are TRBV4-2 and TRBJ2-1; D is perhaps TRBD1 or TRBD2 (5 bases each). Per germline, CDR1 LGHNA and CDR2 YNFKEQ. V lost 0 bases to trimming and J lost 8 bases, with 14 bases between them. This CDR3 comprises 15 residues.

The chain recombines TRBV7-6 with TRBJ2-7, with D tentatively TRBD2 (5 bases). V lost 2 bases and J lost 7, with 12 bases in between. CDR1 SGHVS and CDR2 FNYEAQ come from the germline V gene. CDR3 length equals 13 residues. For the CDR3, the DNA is TGTGCCAGCAGCTTATTCCCCGGCGGGGAGCAGTACTTC. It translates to CASSLFPGGEQYF.

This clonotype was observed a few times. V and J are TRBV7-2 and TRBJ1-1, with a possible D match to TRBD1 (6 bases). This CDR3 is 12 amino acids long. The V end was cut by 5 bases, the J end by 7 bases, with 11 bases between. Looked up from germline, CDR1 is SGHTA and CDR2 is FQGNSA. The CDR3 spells CASSPGQSEAFF. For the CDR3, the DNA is TGTGCCAGCAGCCCTGGACAGAGTGAAGCTTTCTTT.

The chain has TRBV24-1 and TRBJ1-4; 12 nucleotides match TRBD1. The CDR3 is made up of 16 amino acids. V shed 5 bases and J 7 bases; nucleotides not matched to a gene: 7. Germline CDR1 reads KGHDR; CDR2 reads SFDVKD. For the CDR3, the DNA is TGTGCCACCAGTGGAGGGACAGGGGGCGAAAGTGAAAAACTGTTTTTT. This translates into CATSGGTGGESEKLFF.

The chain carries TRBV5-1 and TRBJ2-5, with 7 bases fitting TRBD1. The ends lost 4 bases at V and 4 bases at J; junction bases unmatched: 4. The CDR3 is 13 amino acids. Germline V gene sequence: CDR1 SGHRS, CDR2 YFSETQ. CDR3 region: CASSIQGPETQYF. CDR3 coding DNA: TGCGCCAGCAGCATACAGGGGCCAGAGACCCAGTACTTC.

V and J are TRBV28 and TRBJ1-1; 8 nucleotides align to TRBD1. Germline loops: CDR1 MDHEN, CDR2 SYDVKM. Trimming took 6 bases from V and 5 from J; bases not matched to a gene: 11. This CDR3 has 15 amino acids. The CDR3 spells CASSIDNRGGTEAFF. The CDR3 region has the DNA TGTGCCAGCAGCATAGACAACAGGGGGGGGACTGAAGCTTTCTTT.

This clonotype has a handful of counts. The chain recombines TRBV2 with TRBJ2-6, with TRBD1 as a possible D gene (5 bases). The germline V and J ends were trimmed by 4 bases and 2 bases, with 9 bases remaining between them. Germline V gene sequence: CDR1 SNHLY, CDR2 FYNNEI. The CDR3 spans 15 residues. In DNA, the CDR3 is TGTGCCAGCAGTGGAGTCAGGGCTGGGGCCAACGTCCTGACTTTC. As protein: CASSGVRAGANVLTF.

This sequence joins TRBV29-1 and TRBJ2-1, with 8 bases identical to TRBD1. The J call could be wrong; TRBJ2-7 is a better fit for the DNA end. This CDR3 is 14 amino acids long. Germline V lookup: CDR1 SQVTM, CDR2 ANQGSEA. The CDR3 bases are TGCAGCCTTCGGACGCAGGGGGCTTACAATGAGCAGTACTTC. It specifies CSLRTQGAYNEQYF.

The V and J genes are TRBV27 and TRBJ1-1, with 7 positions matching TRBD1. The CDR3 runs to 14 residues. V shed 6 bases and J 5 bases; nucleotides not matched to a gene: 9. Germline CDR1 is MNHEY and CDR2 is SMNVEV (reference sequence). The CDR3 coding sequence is TGTGCCAGCAGCCCTAAGGGGGCCTGGACTGAAGCTTTCTTT. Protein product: CASSPKGAWTEAFF.

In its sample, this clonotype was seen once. CDR3 in amino acids: CASRPFRGGDPDTQYF. CDR3 nucleotide sequence: TGTGCCAGCAGGCCCTTTAGGGGGGGTGATCCGGATACGCAGTATTTT. The chain has TRBV28 and TRBJ2-3; D may be TRBD2 (7 bases). Germline CDR1 reads MDHEN; CDR2 reads SYDVKM. The V and J ends lost 6 bases and 6 bases respectively, with 22 bases between them. The CDR3 has 16 residues.

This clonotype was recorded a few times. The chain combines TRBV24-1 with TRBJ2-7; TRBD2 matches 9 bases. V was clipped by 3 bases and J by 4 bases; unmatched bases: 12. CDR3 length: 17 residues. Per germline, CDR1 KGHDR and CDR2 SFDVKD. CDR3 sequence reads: CATSDGDLRGGLYEQYF. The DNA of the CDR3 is TGTGCCACCAGTGATGGCGACTTGCGGGGGGGTTTATACGAGCAGTACTTC.

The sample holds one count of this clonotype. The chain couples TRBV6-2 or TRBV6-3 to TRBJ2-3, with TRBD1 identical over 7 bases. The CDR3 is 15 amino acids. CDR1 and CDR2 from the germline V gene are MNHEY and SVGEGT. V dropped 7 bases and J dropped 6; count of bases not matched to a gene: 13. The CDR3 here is CASTEGQLITDTQYF. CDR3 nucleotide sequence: TGTGCCAGCACCGAGGGACAGCTAATAACTGATACGCAGTATTTT.

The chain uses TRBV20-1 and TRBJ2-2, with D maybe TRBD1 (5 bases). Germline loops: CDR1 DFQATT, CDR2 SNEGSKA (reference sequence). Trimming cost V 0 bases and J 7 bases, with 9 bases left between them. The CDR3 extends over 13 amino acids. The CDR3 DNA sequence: TGCAGTGCTAGAGATCCTAGGGGCGGGGAGCTGTTTTTT. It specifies CSARDPRGGELFF.

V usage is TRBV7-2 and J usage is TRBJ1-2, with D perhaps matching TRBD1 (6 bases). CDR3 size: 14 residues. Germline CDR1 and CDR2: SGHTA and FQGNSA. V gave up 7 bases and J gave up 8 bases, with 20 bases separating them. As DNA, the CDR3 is TGTGCCAGCACCTCCGCGGGGGGGGCGCCCGGCTACACCTTC. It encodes CASTSAGGAPGYTF. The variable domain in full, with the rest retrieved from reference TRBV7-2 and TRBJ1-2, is GAGVSQSPSNKVTEKGKDVELRCDPISGHTALYWYRQSLGQGLEFLIYFQGNSAPDKSGLPSDRFSAERTGGSVSTLTIQRTQQEDSAVYLCASTSAGGAPGYTFGSGTRLTVV.